The 13 T cell receptor beta chains in this list originate from one sample, sequenced in a study of T cell responses to AZD1222 COVID-19 vaccine. The repertoire was sequenced with immunoSEQ multiplex PCR; TCRdb's copy has only in-frame clones and lacks some. The sample records roughly 120,000 clones, around 89% being singletons. The sample here was peripheral blood, taken 28 days after the second AZD1222 dose. These receptors were collected from an adult who received the AZD1222 COVID-19 vaccine.

The chain joins TRBV6-6 to TRBJ1-1; the match to TRBD1 covers 10 bases. The ends lost 4 bases at V and 7 bases at J; junction bases unmatched: 3. The germline gives CDR1 MNHNY, CDR2 SVGAGI (reference sequence). The CDR3 length is 13 residues. For the CDR3, the DNA is TGTGCCAGCAGTTCGGGACAGGGGTTTGAAGCTTTCTTT. Translated, it gives CASSSGQGFEAFF.

V is TRBV28 and J is TRBJ1-2; maybe TRBD1 (6 bases). V was shortened by 4 bases and J by 2 bases, with 17 bases between the two germline ends. The germline V gene has CDR1 MDHEN and CDR2 SYDVKM. This CDR3 has 16 amino acids. This chain's CDR3 is CASSSPDSQFNYGYTF. The DNA of the CDR3 is TGTGCCAGCAGTTCTCCGGACAGTCAATTCAACTATGGCTACACCTTC.

The chain has TRBV6-5 and TRBJ1-5; maybe TRBD1 (6 bases). V was trimmed by 10 bases and J by 2 bases, leaving 12 bases between them. The germline gives CDR1 MNHEY, CDR2 SVGAGI. The CDR3 sequence is 13 residues long. CDR3 nucleotides: TGTGCCACCCTCAGGGGCGGCAATCAGCCCCAGCATTTT. As protein: CATLRGGNQPQHF.

This chain uses TRBV9 with TRBJ1-1, with D perhaps matching TRBD1 (5 bases). Trimming removed 4 bases from V and 6 bases from J, with 19 bases in between. The CDR3 runs to 15 residues. Germline V gene lookup returns CDR1 SGDLS and CDR2 YYNGEE. As DNA, the CDR3 is TGTGCCAGCAGCCCCCTTTGGGGGGTAGGTGCTGAAGCTTTCTTT. This encodes CASSPLWGVGAEAFF.

The chain joins TRBV9 to TRBJ2-7, with 8 bases that match TRBD1. The CDR3 has 16 amino acids. Germline V gene sequence: CDR1 SGDLS, CDR2 YYNGEE. Losses at the gene ends were 4 bases for V and 0 bases for J; bases not matched to a gene: 9. The CDR3 DNA follows: TGTGCCAGCAGCTACTCGACAGGGGCCCACTCCTACGAGCAGTACTTC. This sequence encodes CASSYSTGAHSYEQYF. Together with reference TRBV9 and TRBJ2-7, the CDR3 gives the full variable domain: DSGVTQTPKHLITATGQRVTLRCSPRSGDLSVYWYQQSLDQGLQFLIQYYNGEERAKGNILERFSAQQFPDLHSELNLSSLELGDSALYFCASSYSTGAHSYEQYFGPGTRLTVT.

CDR3 in DNA: TGTGCCACCAGGCCCGCAGGGGCGGGAGACTATGGAGATACGCAGTATTTT. It yields the protein CATRPAGAGDYGDTQYF. The V and J genes are TRBV15 and TRBJ2-3, with a weak D call TRBD2 (7 bases). CDR1 is LNHNV, CDR2 YYDKDF, per germline (reference sequence). V was cut by 6 bases and J by 5 bases, with 24 bases left in between. This CDR3 is built from 17 residues.

V is TRBV7-9 and J is TRBJ2-1, with D maybe TRBD1 (5 bases). Trimming left V 5 bases short and J 3 bases short, with 17 bases between. The CDR3 extends over 16 amino acids. Germline CDR1 is SEHNR and CDR2 is FQNEAQ (reference sequence). The CDR3 region has the DNA TGTGCCAGCAGCCCCGAAGTAGGGGCTGGCTACAATGAGCAGTTCTTC. This translates into CASSPEVGAGYNEQFF. Based on the CDR3 plus reference TRBV7-9 and TRBJ2-1, the full variable domain is DTGVSQNPRHKITKRGQNVTFRCDPISEHNRLYWYRQTLGQGPEFLTYFQNEAQLEKSRLLSDRFSAERPKGSFSTLEIQRTEQGDSAMYLCASSPEVGAGYNEQFFGPGTRLTVL.

The J gene is TRBJ2-1, the V gene TRBV6-5; D remains ambiguous. V was shortened by 10 bases and J by 0 bases, with 10 bases between the two germline ends. The CDR3 has 13 residues. The germline V gene encodes CDR1 MNHEY and CDR2 SVGAGI. The CDR3 bases are TGTGCCACCCTAGGCCGCTCCTACAATGAGCAGTTCTTC. Translated, it gives CATLGRSYNEQFF.

The V call is TRBV18, the J call TRBJ2-3; 7 bases map to TRBD2. The CDR3 runs 14 residues. Germline V gene data show CDR1 as KGHSH and CDR2 as LQKENI. V trimming: 5 bases; J trimming: 1 base; junction bases outside the gene matches: 3. The CDR3 spells CASSGTTRTDTQYF. The CDR3 DNA reads TGTGCCAGCTCAGGGACTACCCGCACAGATACGCAGTATTTT.

This chain connects TRBV3-1 (or the pseudogene TRBV3-2) to TRBJ2-5; D ambiguous. Trimming took off 7 bases at V and 5 bases at J, with 11 bases between the two ends. Germline V gene lookup returns CDR1 LGHDT and CDR2 YNNKEL (reference sequence). This CDR3 has 12 amino acids. Here the CDR3 DNA reads TGTGCCAGCACTACGACTGCGGAGACCCAGTACTTC. It translates to CASTTTAETQYF.

This chain connects TRBV15 to TRBJ1-3; the D gene is possibly TRBD1 (6 bases). Between the trimmed V and J ends, which lost 1 base and 0 bases, there was a span of 10 bases. This CDR3 is 16 amino acids long. Germline CDR1 and CDR2: LNHNV and YYDKDF (reference sequence). The CDR3 nucleotides are TGTGCCACCAGCAGAGCGGGGGCCCACTCTGGAAACACCATATATTTT. Its protein product is CATSRAGAHSGNTIYF.

The chain is built from TRBV19 and TRBJ2-1; D not certain. The germline gives CDR1 LNHDA, CDR2 SQIVND (reference sequence). The CDR3 length is 11 residues. V lost 8 bases and J 3 bases, leaving 5 bases between the germline ends. CDR3 nucleotide sequence: TGTGCCAGTGCCGTCTACAATGAGCAGTTCTTC. Translation: CASAVYNEQFF.

J is TRBJ1-3 and V is TRBV18, with D tentatively TRBD1 (5 bases). Trimming left V 3 bases short and J 2 bases short, with 14 bases between. Germline V lookup: CDR1 KGHSH, CDR2 LQKENI. The CDR3 contains 16 residues. CDR3 DNA: TGTGCCAGCTCACCCCCGACAGTTTGGACTGGAAACACCATATATTTT. It is translated as CASSPPTVWTGNTIYF.